Detailed here is one T cell receptor beta chain. This record belongs to a study of blood T cell repertoires in COVID-19. Study-level information: T cells, B-cell-depleted T cells, or PBMCs provided the cDNA or gDNA that served as material.

Recruits, aged roughly 18 to 95 years, lived in 24 US areas. Symptom resolution, clearance, or two negative PCRs marked the recovered donors of Cohort 3. The junction had 1 base not matched to a gene; V was cut back by 3 bases and J by 3 bases. Germline CDR1 reads SEHNR; CDR2 reads FQNEAQ (reference sequence). The CDR3 has 14 residues. The authors' processing: The authors estimated nucleated cell counts from reference gene primer amplification. Sequenced by immunoSEQ multiplex PCR; TCRdb stores in-frame clones only, minus some. D and trimming come from the DNA, and the V and J calls and clone size come from that table. The sample holds under 300,000 clones, around 82% seen once.

The chain combines TRBV7-9 with TRBJ2-7, with 11 bases aligning to TRBD2. This clonotype was sampled from a man in his forties or fifties who had recovered from COVID-19. Specimen: PBMCs or T cells enriched from blood (not recorded which). The CDR3 coding sequence is TGTGCCAGCAGCTTTGGGACTAGCGGCTACGAGCAGTACTTC. Protein: CASSFGTSGYEQYF.